Here is one TCR beta chain with its context. Its antigen is currently unknown. The CDR3 runs 14 residues. The germline V gene encodes CDR1 MGHDK and CDR2 SYGVNS. V lost 3 bases to trimming and J lost 9 bases, with 15 bases between them. In the PCR, 60 Vbeta and 13 Jbeta primers were used. This table comes from immunoSEQ multiplex PCR, and its TCRdb copy is limited to in-frame clones, with some not included. The sample shows approximately 190,000 clones, 81% of them seen only once. This sample was included in a study of cytomegalovirus exposure and HLA in healthy donors. Findings and caveats of the study: For presence/absence analyses, sequencing depth was assumed to be roughly uniform across donors. Exclusion as indistinguishable affected some V segments, including TRBV6-2 and TRBV6-3. Among TCR beta chains of equal frequency, HLA-associated ones were more clonally expanded in a later analysis.

Sequencing input: PBMCs. This clonotype originated in a man aged 40-49 years in good health and CMV-seropositive. J is TRBJ2-1 and V is TRBV25-1; D is possibly TRBD2 (7 bases). CDR3 DNA sequence: TGTGCCAGCAGTGACCCGATAGGGGGGGCTGAGCAGTTCTTC. Amino acid sequence: CASSDPIGGAEQFF.